Shown below are 23 T cell receptor beta chains from a single sample sequenced in a study of Graves' ophthalmopathy and Graves' hyperthyroidism. The TCR beta CDR3 regions underwent amplification from RNA transcripts. RT-PCR with HTBI primers came first, then second-round multiplex PCR. TCRdb reprocessed the multiplex PCR reads with MiXCR, giving one entry per CDR3 protein. The sample has some 380,000 distinct CDR3 sequences; 15% are singletons. Specimen: peripheral blood. These receptors originate from a woman under 30 with stable Graves' hyperthyroidism.

In its sample, this clonotype was seen many times. The chain carries TRBV19 and TRBJ1-1; no reliable D call. The CDR3 has 16 residues. V was trimmed by 4 bases and J by 1 base, leaving 16 bases between them. Germline V lookup: CDR1 LNHDA, CDR2 SQIVND (reference sequence). For the CDR3, the DNA is TGTGCCAGTAGTAGACGGGATGTTGGGCAGAACACTGAAGCTTTCTTT. This gives the protein CASSRRDVGQNTEAFF.

This clonotype was seen ten or more times. The chain recombines TRBV12-3 or TRBV12-4 with TRBJ1-5; D ambiguous. There are 13 residues in the CDR3. Trimming cost V 3 bases and J 3 bases, with 6 bases left between them. CDR3 region: CASSLAYNQPQHF. In DNA, the CDR3 is TGTGCCAGCAGTTTGGCATACAATCAGCCCCAGCATTTT.

Ten or more counts support this clonotype. The J gene is TRBJ1-1, the V gene TRBV5-6, with a possible D match to TRBD1 (5 bases). Germline V gene sequence: CDR1 SGHDT, CDR2 YYEEEE. This CDR3 has 19 amino acids. Between the trimmed V and J ends, which lost 4 bases and 5 bases, there was a span of 30 bases. The DNA of the CDR3 is TGTGCCAGCAGCGTAAGAAAGTTGTGGGACCGGTCCACGTGGACTGAAGCTTTCTTT. Residues: CASSVRKLWDRSTWTEAFF.

The table lists this clonotype with a few counts. The chain employs TRBV20-1 and TRBJ2-3; 7 nucleotides align to TRBD2. V dropped 6 bases and J dropped 2; count of bases not matched to a gene: 14. The CDR3 spans 16 residues. Germline V gene lookup returns CDR1 DFQATT and CDR2 SNEGSKA (reference sequence). CDR3 coding DNA: TGCAGTGCGGGAGAGGCTGGCGGGGGTTACACAGATACGCAGTATTTT. Translating it yields CSAGEAGGGYTDTQYF.

The table lists this clonotype with a few counts. The chain has TRBV3-1 and TRBJ2-5, with TRBD2 as a possible D gene (6 bases). V lost 0 bases and J 2 bases, leaving 10 bases between the germline ends. The CDR3 sequence is 15 residues long. Germline CDR1 is LGHDT and CDR2 is YNNKEL (reference sequence). CDR3 in DNA: TGTGCCAGCAGCCAAGATGGGAGGTTTCAAGAGACCCAGTACTTC. Residues: CASSQDGRFQETQYF.

This clonotype was observed many times. The gene calls are TRBV4-2 and TRBJ2-5, with D unresolved. The CDR3 sequence is 14 residues long. The ends were cut back, 0 bases at V and 7 bases at J, with 12 bases in the middle. Germline CDR1 and CDR2: LGHNA and YNFKEQ. The CDR3 sequence is CASSQEVEVVTQYF. The CDR3 region has the DNA TGTGCCAGCAGCCAAGAGGTGGAAGTGGTGACCCAGTACTTC.

This clonotype was detected ten times or more. The chain combines TRBV2 with TRBJ1-2, with 9 bases matching TRBD1. With V trimmed by 5 bases and J by 10 bases, 11 bases remained unmatched. This CDR3 has 14 residues. Germline CDR1 SNHLY, CDR2 FYNNEI. This CDR3 reads CASSKLGTGYIYTF. The DNA of the CDR3 is TGTGCCAGCAGTAAACTCGGGACAGGGTATATCTACACCTTC. Drawing the rest from reference TRBV2 and TRBJ1-2, the complete variable domain is EPEVTQTPSHQVTQMGQEVILRCVPISNHLYFYWYRQILGQKVEFLVSFYNNEISEKSEIFDDQFSVERPDGSNFTLKIRSTKLEDSAMYFCASSKLGTGYIYTFGSGTRLTVV.

In this sample, this clonotype turned up many times. This chain connects TRBV5-1 to TRBJ2-5; possibly TRBD1 for D (6 bases). Trimming cost V 0 bases and J 5 bases, with 17 bases left between them. In germline, CDR1 is SGHRS, CDR2 YFSETQ. This CDR3 has 16 residues. The CDR3 DNA is TGCGCCAGCAGCTTGGCGGACCCAGGGGTTGGCGAGACCCAGTACTTC. Translation: CASSLADPGVGETQYF.

This clonotype was observed many times. V and J are TRBV7-2 and TRBJ2-7, with TRBD1 as a possible D gene (6 bases). The CDR3 is 15 amino acids. The germline gives CDR1 SGHTA, CDR2 FQGNSA. V lost 4 bases and J 0 bases, leaving 13 bases between the germline ends. CDR3 amino acids: CASSSFSGASYEQYF. The DNA for the CDR3 is TGTGCCAGCAGCTCCTTTTCAGGGGCCTCCTACGAGCAGTACTTC. Complete variable domain (other parts from reference TRBV7-2 and TRBJ2-7): GAGVSQSPSNKVTEKGKDVELRCDPISGHTALYWYRQSLGQGLEFLIYFQGNSAPDKSGLPSDRFSAERTGGSVSTLTIQRTQQEDSAVYLCASSSFSGASYEQYFGPGTRLTVT.

This clonotype was detected many times. The chain employs TRBV6-1 and TRBJ1-3; maybe TRBD1 (6 bases). V was shortened by 6 bases and J by 0 bases, with 12 bases between the two germline ends. The CDR3 spans 15 residues. Germline CDR1 MNHNS, CDR2 SASEGT. CDR3 protein: CASSLTGYSGNTIYF. As DNA, the CDR3 is TGTGCCAGCAGCCTTACAGGGTACTCTGGAAACACCATATATTTT.

V usage is TRBV11-2 and J usage is TRBJ2-2; TRBD1 matches at 7 bases. V trimming: 1 base; J trimming: 6 bases; junction bases outside the gene matches: 8. CDR3 length equals 16 residues. Germline V CDR1 and CDR2: SGHAT, FQNNGV. The CDR3 region has the DNA TGTGCCAGCAGCTTAGGACAGGGCCCAAGTCCCGGGGAGCTGTTTTTT. Translation: CASSLGQGPSPGELFF.

Ten or more counts support this clonotype. The chain carries TRBV13 and TRBJ2-7, with 9 bases matching TRBD1. Trimming at V came to 3 bases and at J to 5 bases, leaving 14 bases not matched to a gene. From germline, CDR1 is PRHDT and CDR2 FYEKMQ (reference sequence). The CDR3 consists of 17 residues. DNA of the CDR3: TGTGCCAGCAGCTTTACGAGAGACAGGGGGTTATTTGACGAGCAGTACTTC. Translating it yields CASSFTRDRGLFDEQYF.

This clonotype was detected ten times or more. The V gene is TRBV12-3 or TRBV12-4, the J gene TRBJ1-6; maybe TRBD1 (5 bases). This CDR3 has 16 residues. V was clipped by 4 bases and J by 10 bases, with 20 bases between them. The CDR3 region is CASSSARRVRGSPLHF. CDR3 sequence (DNA): TGTGCCAGCAGTTCGGCCCGCAGGGTCCGCGGCTCACCCCTCCACTTT.

This clonotype was counted many times. This chain joins TRBV6-1 and TRBJ2-7; TRBD1 aligns across 12 bases. The CDR3 loop spans 16 amino acids. The ends lost 0 bases at V and 4 bases at J; junction bases unmatched: 4. Germline V gene sequence: CDR1 MNHNS, CDR2 SASEGT. The CDR3 sequence: CASSEAGQGALYEQYF. Written as DNA, the CDR3 is TGTGCCAGCAGTGAAGCGGGACAGGGGGCGCTTTACGAGCAGTACTTC.

This clonotype showed up many times. CDR3 nucleotides: TGTGCCAGCAGCTCCCCGGCCGACTACGAGCAGTACTTC. Amino acids: CASSSPADYEQYF. The V and J genes are TRBV7-2 and TRBJ2-7; D remains ambiguous. V was clipped by 4 bases and J by 3 bases, with 10 bases between them. Germline V CDR1 and CDR2: SGHTA, FQGNSA. This CDR3 contains 13 residues.

In this sample, this clonotype turned up many times. This sequence joins TRBV20-1 and TRBJ1-1; possible D gene TRBD1, 5 bases. The CDR3 is made up of 14 amino acids. Germline CDR1 and CDR2: DFQATT and SNEGSKA (reference sequence). V lost 0 bases and J lost 3, with 11 bases in between. The CDR3 protein is CSARDPGRDTEAFF. The CDR3 DNA is TGCAGTGCTAGAGATCCGGGACGGGACACTGAAGCTTTCTTT.

This clonotype was recorded many times. The V and J genes are TRBV19 and TRBJ1-2; D remains unclear. V was cut by 7 bases and J by 2 bases, with 8 bases left in between. The CDR3 loop spans 12 amino acids. In germline, CDR1 is LNHDA, CDR2 SQIVND (reference sequence). CDR3 nucleotides: TGTGCCAGTACCACAAAGAACTATGGCTACACCTTC. Encoded protein: CASTTKNYGYTF.

This clonotype was found many times. The gene calls are TRBV27 and TRBJ1-1, with no clear D. Trimming cost V 2 bases and J 7 bases, with 8 bases left between them. Germline V gene sequence: CDR1 MNHEY, CDR2 SMNVEV (reference sequence). The CDR3 is 12 amino acids. As DNA, the CDR3 is TGTGCCAGCAGTTTACCGGGGATTGAAGCTTTCTTT. Amino acids: CASSLPGIEAFF.

The J gene is TRBJ2-5, the V gene TRBV3-1; tentative D call: TRBD2 (5 bases). From germline, CDR1 is LGHDT and CDR2 YNNKEL (reference sequence). This CDR3 has 16 amino acids. Trimming removed 5 bases at V and 3 bases at J, with 19 bases between. CDR3: CASSSPEGRGKETQYF. In DNA, the CDR3 is TGTGCCAGCAGCTCGCCAGAAGGACGGGGTAAAGAGACCCAGTACTTC.

The sample holds many counts of this clonotype. CDR3 bases: TGTGCTAGTGCCGAAAGACAGGGGAAAGAGACCCAGTACTTC. Protein sequence: CASAERQGKETQYF. V and J are TRBV12-5 and TRBJ2-5; TRBD1 matches 8 bases. V lost 7 bases, J lost 3 bases, and 7 bases stayed unmatched. There are 14 residues in the CDR3. CDR1 and CDR2 (germline): LGHNT, FRNRAP.

Note on this clonotype: One junction end disagrees with the germline gene, perhaps due to a read error. The chain recombines TRBV12-3 or TRBV12-4 with TRBJ1-2; D remains ambiguous. The CDR3 consists of 13 residues. CDR3 coding DNA: TGTGCCAGCAGTTTAGACCAGCCCTATGGCTATACCTTC. Amino acid sequence: CASSLDQPYGYTF.

This clonotype came up many times. V and J are TRBV20-1 and TRBJ1-2; maybe TRBD1 (6 bases). Germline loops: CDR1 DFQATT, CDR2 SNEGSKA (reference sequence). This CDR3 spans 14 amino acids. V was pared by 0 bases and J by 7 bases, with 15 bases between. DNA of the CDR3: TGCAGTGCTAGAGATCGGCAGGGGCTAGCTGGCTACACCTTC. This sequence encodes CSARDRQGLAGYTF.

This clonotype was picked up many times. The CDR3 DNA follows: TGTGCCAGCAGTGAAACCGGGACCACCCGCGGCTACACCTTC. As protein: CASSETGTTRGYTF. V is TRBV12-3 or TRBV12-4 and J is TRBJ1-2; D might be TRBD1 (5 bases). CDR3 size: 14 residues. Trimming cost V 5 bases and J 8 bases, with 18 bases left between them.